Listed here is a single T cell receptor (beta chain). The clone's antigen remains unknown. No base qualities exist here, and no much larger clone lies one base off it. TCRbeta repertoires were sequenced from genomic DNA with the immunoSEQ hsTCRB assay version 4 in survey mode. Genomic DNA was diluted to roughly 10 ng/uL, and up to 1 ug per sample was used for TCRbeta sequencing. In the authors' own workflow: TCRbeta data were analyzed in ImmunoSeq Analyzer 3.0, with diversity computed on productive nucleotide rearrangements. Using the Immunarch R package, lower-bound TCR diversity was estimated with the improved Chao index and clonality was estimated with the Gini coefficient. When different nucleotide rearrangements encoded the same CDR3beta amino acid sequence, each rearrangement was treated as a distinct clonotype. Differential abundance analysis identified TCRbeta sequences significantly enriched in antigen-responding cells relative to anti-CD3/anti-CD28-activated cells. GLIPH2 grouped TCRs by predicted peptide-MHC specificity, both within each participant and across combined participant data sets. In its TCRdb copy, this immuneACCESS table keeps in-frame sequences only and misses some clones. Where compared with another copy, unresolved V genes explain less than half of these, and the others have no known cause. Clone size and V and J calls were adopted from that table, with D and trimming inferred from the DNA. The sample table lists 50,000 or so clones, about 80% of them with a count of one. The ten most abundant clones make up approximately 3% of the sample.

Per the publication, the treatment or condition label means: suppressive antiretroviral therapy. Lysates of CMV-infected fibroblasts were used at 8 to 10 ug/mL for cell stimulation. Memory CD4+ T cells that did not respond, being CD40L-negative, CD69-negative and CD45RO-high, were sorted as memory populations depleted of antigen-responding cells. Participants were HIV-1-infected adults who started suppressive ART during chronic infection. Plasma HIV-1 RNA had been undetectable (below 50 copies/mL) in participants for at least 4 years. To be included, a participant needed positive CMV serology and a CD4+ T cell count above 400 cells/uL. Before stimulation, PBMCs were isolated using density centrifugation and then depleted of CD8+ T cells. For approximately 17 hours, CD8-depleted PBMCs were stimulated with anti-CD28/CD49d costimulation, a CD40-blocking antibody, and enfuvirtide, which was added to prevent new infections. Cell sorting was performed on a Beckman Coulter MoFlo Legacy or XDP sorter, and dead cells were excluded with propidium iodide. Genomic DNA was extracted using the QIAamp DNA Mini Kit for samples with more than one million cells and using the Quick-DNA Microprep Kit for all other samples.

V is clipped by 2 bases and J by 5 bases, and the sequence between their germline boundaries is 13 bases long. From the cysteine up to the phenylalanine, the CDR3 has a length of 14 residues. Only the CDR3 portion is preserved as DNA: 42 bases, with reading frame beginning at the first base. CDR1 and CDR2, looked up from the germline V gene, are MNHEY and SVGAGI. These data originate in a study of persistence of HIV-infected CD4 T cells (dated by TCRdb to the early 2020s). Some background on the complete study: CMV- and HIV-1 Gag-responding CD4+ T cells were isolated from ART-treated individuals so that antigen-driven clonal expansion of HIV-1-infected cells could be examined. TCRbeta sequencing assessed the clonality of all cells in each sorted population, while proviral sequencing assessed the clonality of infected cells. Peripheral blood samples of up to roughly 200 mL were taken at multiple time points, with the exception of a couple of participants who underwent leukapheresis at a single time point. In the cross-participant TCR cluster analysis, eight or nine participants were included for CMV and six or seven participants were included for Gag. The median time participants had been on suppressive ART was eight to nine years.

General findings and caveats noted by the study authors: Significantly lower TCRbeta richness was observed in CMV- and Gag-responding cells than in anti-CD3/anti-CD28-responding cells, and higher oligoclonality was observed in CMV-responding cells than in CD3/CD28-stimulated and Gag-responding cells. TCR oligoclonality correlated with proviral oligoclonality within the same sorted populations. Enrichment of degenerate expanded CDR3beta sequences was found in antigen-responding cells, suggesting convergent selection of CD4+ responses to CMV and Gag. Only a small number of individuals took part in the study, and the range of antigens tested was limited. Because the TCR analyses were done in bulk, restricting them to just the rare CMV-responding cells that actually carried HIV-1 proviruses was not possible.

The receptor comes from an adult man with HIV who was CMV-seropositive. This material consisted of CD4+ T cells sorted from PBMCs after approximately 20-hour stimulation, taken from a patient who received antiretroviral therapy. The cell subset or site label for this specimen denotes: CD40L-CD69- CD45RO-high memory CD4 T cells not responding to CMV lysate. The chain is assembled from TRBV6-5 and TRBJ2-7; the D segment might be TRBD1 or TRBD2, since each matches 6 bases. The CDR3 region reads CASSYLGGGNEQYF. The nucleotide sequence reads TGTGCCAGCAGTTACCTCGGAGGGGGTAACGAGCAGTACTTC.